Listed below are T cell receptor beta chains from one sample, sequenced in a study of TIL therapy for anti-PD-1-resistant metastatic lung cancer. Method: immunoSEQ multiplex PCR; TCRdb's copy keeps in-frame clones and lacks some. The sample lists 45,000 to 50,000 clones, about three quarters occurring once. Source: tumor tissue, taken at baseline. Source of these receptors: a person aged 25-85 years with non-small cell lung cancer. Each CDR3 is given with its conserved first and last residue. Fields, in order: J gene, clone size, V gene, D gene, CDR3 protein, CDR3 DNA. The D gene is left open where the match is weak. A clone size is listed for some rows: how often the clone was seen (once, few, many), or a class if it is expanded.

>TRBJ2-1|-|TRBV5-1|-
CASSTGLVIYNEQFF
TGCGCCAGCAGCACCGGACTCGTAATCTACAATGAGCAGTTCTTC
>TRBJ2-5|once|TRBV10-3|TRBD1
CAIRGDRGQETQYF
TGTGCCATCAGGGGGGACAGGGGACAAGAGACCCAGTACTTC
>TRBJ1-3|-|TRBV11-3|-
CASSLSGDSGNTIYF
TGTGCCAGCAGCTTATCAGGGGACTCTGGAAACACCATATATTTT
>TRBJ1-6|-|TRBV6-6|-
CASSYSTAAGTPLHF
TGTGCCAGCAGTTACTCCACGGCCGCCGGAACACCCCTCCACTTT
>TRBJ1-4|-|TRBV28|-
CASSSQGSTNEKLFF
TGTGCCAGCAGTTCACAGGGTTCGACTAATGAAAAACTGTTTTTT
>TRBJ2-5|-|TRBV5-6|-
CASSRRLGAYQETQYF
TGTGCCAGCAGCCGTCGCTTGGGGGCGTATCAAGAGACCCAGTACTTC
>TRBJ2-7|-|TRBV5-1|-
CASSYRDTGYEQYF
TGCGCCAGCAGCTACCGGGACACGGGCTACGAGCAGTACTTC
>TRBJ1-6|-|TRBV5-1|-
CASSVGDSPLHF
TGCGCCAGCAGCGTAGGGGATTCACCCCTCCACTTT
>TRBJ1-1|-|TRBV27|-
CASSLGRMNTEAFF
TGTGCCAGCAGTTTGGGCAGGATGAACACTGAAGCTTTCTTT
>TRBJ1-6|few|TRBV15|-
CATSRDPGGNSPLHF
TGTGCCACCAGCAGAGACCCCGGGGGTAATTCACCCCTCCACTTT
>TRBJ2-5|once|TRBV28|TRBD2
CASANGGGQETQYF
TGTGCCAGCGCAAACGGGGGGGGACAAGAGACCCAGTACTTC
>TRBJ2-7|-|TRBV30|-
CAFEGQSSYEQYF
TGTGCCTTCGAGGGACAAAGCTCCTACGAGCAGTACTTC
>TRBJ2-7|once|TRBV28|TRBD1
CASVLSGTGGSEQYF
TGTGCCAGCGTCCTTAGTGGGACAGGGGGAAGCGAGCAGTACTTC
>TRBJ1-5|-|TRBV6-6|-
CASRTGGENQPQHF
TGTGCCAGCAGGACGGGGGGGGAAAATCAGCCCCAGCATTTT
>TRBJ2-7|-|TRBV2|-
CASSELFEGYEQYF
TGTGCCAGCAGTGAACTCTTTGAAGGGTACGAGCAGTACTTC
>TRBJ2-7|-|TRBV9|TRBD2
CASSPGLVYEQYF
TGTGCCAGCAGCCCGGGACTAGTCTACGAGCAGTACTTC
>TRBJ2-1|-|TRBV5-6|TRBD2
CASRELAEGYNEQFF
TGTGCCAGCAGGGAACTAGCGGAAGGATACAATGAGCAGTTCTTC
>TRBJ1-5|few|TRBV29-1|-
CSVTWGGNQPQHF
TGCAGCGTAACATGGGGCGGCAATCAGCCCCAGCATTTT
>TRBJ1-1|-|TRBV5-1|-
CASSLGFQEAFF
TGCGCCAGCAGCCTGGGTTTTCAGGAAGCTTTCTTT
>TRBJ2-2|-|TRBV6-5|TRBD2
CASSRRGAGELFF
TGTGCCAGCAGTCGCCGGGGGGCCGGGGAGCTGTTTTTT
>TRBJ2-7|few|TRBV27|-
CASSRDGRYEQYF
TGTGCCAGCAGTAGGGACGGTAGATACGAGCAGTACTTC
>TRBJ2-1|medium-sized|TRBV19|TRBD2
CASSILPSGDNEQFF
TGTGCCAGTAGTATTTTGCCTAGCGGGGACAATGAGCAGTTCTTC
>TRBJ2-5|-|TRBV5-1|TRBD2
CASSLGGTRGETQYF
TGCGCCAGCAGCTTGGGCGGGACTAGGGGAGAGACCCAGTACTTC